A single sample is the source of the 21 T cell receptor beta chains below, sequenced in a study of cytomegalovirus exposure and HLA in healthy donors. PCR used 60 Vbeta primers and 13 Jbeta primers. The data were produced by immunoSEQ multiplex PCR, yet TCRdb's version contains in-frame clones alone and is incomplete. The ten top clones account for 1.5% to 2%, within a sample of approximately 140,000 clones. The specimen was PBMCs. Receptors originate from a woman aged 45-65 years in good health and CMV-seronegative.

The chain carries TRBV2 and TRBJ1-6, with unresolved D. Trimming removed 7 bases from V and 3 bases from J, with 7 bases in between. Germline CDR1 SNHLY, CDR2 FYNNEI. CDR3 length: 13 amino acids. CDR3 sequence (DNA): TGTGCCAGCACGGCGGACTATAATTCACCCCTCCACTTT. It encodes CASTADYNSPLHF.

As DNA, the CDR3 is TGTGCCAGTAGTATACGTCGGCAGGGGGGAGGAGATACGCAGTATTTT. It is translated as CASSIRRQGGGDTQYF. The V and J genes are TRBV19 and TRBJ2-3; tentatively, D is TRBD1 (7 bases). The germline V and J ends were trimmed by 2 bases and 5 bases, with 17 bases remaining between them. Germline V CDR1 and CDR2: LNHDA, SQIVND (reference sequence). CDR3 size: 16 residues.

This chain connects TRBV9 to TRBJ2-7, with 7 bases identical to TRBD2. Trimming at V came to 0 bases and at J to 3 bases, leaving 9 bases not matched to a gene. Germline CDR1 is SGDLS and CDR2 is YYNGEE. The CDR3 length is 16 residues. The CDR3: CASSVDPVGDYYEQYF. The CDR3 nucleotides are TGTGCCAGCAGCGTAGATCCGGTGGGGGACTACTACGAGCAGTACTTC.

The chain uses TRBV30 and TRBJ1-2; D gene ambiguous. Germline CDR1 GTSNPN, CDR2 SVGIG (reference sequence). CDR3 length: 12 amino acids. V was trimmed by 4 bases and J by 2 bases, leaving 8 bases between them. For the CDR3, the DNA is TGTGCCTGGACCCGGGGAAACTATGGCTACACCTTC. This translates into CAWTRGNYGYTF.

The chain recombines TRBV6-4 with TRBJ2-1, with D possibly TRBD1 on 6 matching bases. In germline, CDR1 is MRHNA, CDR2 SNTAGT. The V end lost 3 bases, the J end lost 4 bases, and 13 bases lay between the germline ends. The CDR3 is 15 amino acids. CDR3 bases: TGTGCCAGCAGTGATCAACAGGGAGTTTACAATGAGCAGTTCTTC. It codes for CASSDQQGVYNEQFF.

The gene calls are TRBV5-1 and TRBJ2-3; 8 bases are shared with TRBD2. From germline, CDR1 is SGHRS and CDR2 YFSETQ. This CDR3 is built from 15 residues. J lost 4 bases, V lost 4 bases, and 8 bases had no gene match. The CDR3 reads CASSRGGRGADTQYF. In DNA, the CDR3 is TGCGCCAGCAGCCGGGGAGGGCGGGGGGCAGATACGCAGTATTTT. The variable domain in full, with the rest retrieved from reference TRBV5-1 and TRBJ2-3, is KAGVTQTPRYLIKTRGQQVTLSCSPISGHRSVSWYQQTPGQGLQFLFEYFSETQRNKGNFPGRFSGRQFSNSRSEMNVSTLELGDSALYLCASSRGGRGADTQYFGPGTRLTVL.

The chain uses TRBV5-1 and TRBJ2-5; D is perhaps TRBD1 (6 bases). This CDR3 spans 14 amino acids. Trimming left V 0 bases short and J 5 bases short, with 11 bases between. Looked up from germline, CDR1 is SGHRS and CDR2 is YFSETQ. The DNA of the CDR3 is TGCGCCAGCAGCTTGGCAGGGGCTGGGGAGACCCAGTACTTC. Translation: CASSLAGAGETQYF.

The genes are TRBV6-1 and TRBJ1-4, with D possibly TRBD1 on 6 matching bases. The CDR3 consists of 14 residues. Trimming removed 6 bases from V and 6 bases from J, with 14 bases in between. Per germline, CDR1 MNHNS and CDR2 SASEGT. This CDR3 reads CASSRTATYEKLFF. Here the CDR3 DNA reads TGTGCCAGCAGCCGGACAGCAACCTATGAAAAACTGTTTTTT.

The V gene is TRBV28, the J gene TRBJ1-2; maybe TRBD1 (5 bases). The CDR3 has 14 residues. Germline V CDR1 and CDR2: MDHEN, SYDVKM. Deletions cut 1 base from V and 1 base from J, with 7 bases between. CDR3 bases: TGTGCCAGCAGTTTATCTGACAGTAACTATGGCTACACCTTC. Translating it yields CASSLSDSNYGYTF.

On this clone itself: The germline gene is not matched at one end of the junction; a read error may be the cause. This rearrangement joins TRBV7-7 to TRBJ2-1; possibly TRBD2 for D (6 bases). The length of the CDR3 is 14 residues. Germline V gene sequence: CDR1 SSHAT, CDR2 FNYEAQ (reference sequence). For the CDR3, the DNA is TGTGCTAGCAGCGCGGGACCTGGGGGGAATGAGCAGTTCTTC. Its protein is CASSAGPGGNEQFF.

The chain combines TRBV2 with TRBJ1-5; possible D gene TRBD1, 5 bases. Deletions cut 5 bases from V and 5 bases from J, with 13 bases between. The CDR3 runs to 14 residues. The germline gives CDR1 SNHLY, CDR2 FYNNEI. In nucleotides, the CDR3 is TGTGCCAGCAGTTTTTTCCTAGGGGATCAGCCCCAGCATTTT. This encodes CASSFFLGDQPQHF. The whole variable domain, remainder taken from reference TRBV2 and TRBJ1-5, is EPEVTQTPSHQVTQMGQEVILRCVPISNHLYFYWYRQILGQKVEFLVSFYNNEISEKSEIFDDQFSVERPDGSNFTLKIRSTKLEDSAMYFCASSFFLGDQPQHFGDGTRLSIL.

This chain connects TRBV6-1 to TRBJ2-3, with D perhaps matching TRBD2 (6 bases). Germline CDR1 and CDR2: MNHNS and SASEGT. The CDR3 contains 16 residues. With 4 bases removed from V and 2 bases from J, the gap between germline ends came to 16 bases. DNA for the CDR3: TGTGCCAGCAGTGGAGGGACTCCCGTTTTCACAGATACGCAGTATTTT. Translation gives CASSGGTPVFTDTQYF.

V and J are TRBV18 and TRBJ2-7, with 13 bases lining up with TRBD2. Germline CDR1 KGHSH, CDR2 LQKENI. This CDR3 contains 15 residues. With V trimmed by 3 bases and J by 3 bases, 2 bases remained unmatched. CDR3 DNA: TGTGCCAGCTCACCCGGGACTAGCGGGGTCTACGAGCAGTACTTC. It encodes CASSPGTSGVYEQYF.

The CDR3 DNA reads as TGTGCCAGCAGTCCTGGTGGGGGGACTCAAGAGACCCAGTACTTC. This gives the protein CASSPGGGTQETQYF. This chain links TRBV28 with TRBJ2-5, with a possible D match to TRBD2 (6 bases). The germline gives CDR1 MDHEN, CDR2 SYDVKM. Trimming removed 5 bases at V and 2 bases at J, with 15 bases between. CDR3 length equals 15 residues. The full variable domain, rest sourced from reference TRBV28 and TRBJ2-5, is DVKVTQSSRYLVKRTGEKVFLECVQDMDHENMFWYRQDPGLGLRLIYFSYDVKMKEKGDIPEGYSVSREKKERFSLILESASTNQTSMYLCASSPGGGTQETQYFGPGTRLLVL.

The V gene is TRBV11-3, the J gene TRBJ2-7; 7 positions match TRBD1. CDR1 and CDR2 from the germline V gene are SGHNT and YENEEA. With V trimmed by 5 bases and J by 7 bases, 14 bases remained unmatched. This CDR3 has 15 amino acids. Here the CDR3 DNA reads TGTGCCAGCAGCCTCCTGACAGGGATTAGTGGAGAGCAGTACTTC. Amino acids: CASSLLTGISGEQYF.

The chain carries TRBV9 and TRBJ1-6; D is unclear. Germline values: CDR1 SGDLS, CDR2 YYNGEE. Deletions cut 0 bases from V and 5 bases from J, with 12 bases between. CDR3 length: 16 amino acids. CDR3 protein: CASSVDPLHNNSPLHF. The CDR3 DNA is TGTGCCAGCAGCGTAGATCCACTCCATAATAATTCACCCCTCCACTTT.

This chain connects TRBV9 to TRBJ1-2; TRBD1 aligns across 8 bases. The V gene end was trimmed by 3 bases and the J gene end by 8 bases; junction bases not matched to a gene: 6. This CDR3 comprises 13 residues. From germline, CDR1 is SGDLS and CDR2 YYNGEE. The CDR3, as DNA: TGTGCCAGCAGCGGGACAGGGCTCGGCGGCTACACCTTC. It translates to CASSGTGLGGYTF. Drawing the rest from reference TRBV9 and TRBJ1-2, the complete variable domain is DSGVTQTPKHLITATGQRVTLRCSPRSGDLSVYWYQQSLDQGLQFLIQYYNGEERAKGNILERFSAQQFPDLHSELNLSSLELGDSALYFCASSGTGLGGYTFGSGTRLTVV.

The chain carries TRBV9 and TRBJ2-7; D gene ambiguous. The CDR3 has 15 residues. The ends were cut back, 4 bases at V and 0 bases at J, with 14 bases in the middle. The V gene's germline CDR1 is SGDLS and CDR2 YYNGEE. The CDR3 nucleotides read TGTGCCAGCAGCCCCAGGCGTCTTACCTCCTACGAGCAGTACTTC. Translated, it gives CASSPRRLTSYEQYF.

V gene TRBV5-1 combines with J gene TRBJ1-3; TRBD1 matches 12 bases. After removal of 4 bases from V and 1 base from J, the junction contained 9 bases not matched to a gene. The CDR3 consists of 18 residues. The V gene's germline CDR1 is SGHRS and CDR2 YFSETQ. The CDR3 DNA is TGCGCCAGCAGCGGCGGGACAGGGGGCTTTGGGTCTGGAAACACCATATATTTT. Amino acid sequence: CASSGGTGGFGSGNTIYF. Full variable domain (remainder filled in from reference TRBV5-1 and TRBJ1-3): KAGVTQTPRYLIKTRGQQVTLSCSPISGHRSVSWYQQTPGQGLQFLFEYFSETQRNKGNFPGRFSGRQFSNSRSEMNVSTLELGDSALYLCASSGGTGGFGSGNTIYFGEGSWLTVV.

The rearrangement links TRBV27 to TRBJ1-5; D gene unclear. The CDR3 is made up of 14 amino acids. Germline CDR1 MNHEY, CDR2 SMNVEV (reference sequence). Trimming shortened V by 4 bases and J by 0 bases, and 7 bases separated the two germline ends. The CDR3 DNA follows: TGTGCCAGCAGTTCCCCCCTTAGCAATCAGCCCCAGCATTTT. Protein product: CASSSPLSNQPQHF.

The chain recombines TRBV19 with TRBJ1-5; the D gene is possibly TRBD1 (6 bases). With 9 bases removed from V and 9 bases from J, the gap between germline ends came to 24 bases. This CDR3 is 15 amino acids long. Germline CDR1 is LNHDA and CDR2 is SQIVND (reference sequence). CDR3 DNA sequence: TGTGCCAGCTCACCCAGACAGGCGGTCCGGCTGCCCCAGCATTTT. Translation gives CASSPRQAVRLPQHF.